This T cell receptor beta chain is drawn from a study of shared clonotypes between healthy human individuals. Study as a whole: Per-donor plates numbered three CD4 naive, three CD4 memory, two CD8 naive and one CD8 memory.

Overall study results and limits: The naive CD4 repertoires of several donors were compared, and roughly 5% of clonotypes were shared. Memory subsets had estimated richness that was generally smaller than that of naive subsets.

The CDR3 totals 14 residues. Germline V gene sequence: CDR1 SEHNR, CDR2 FQNEAQ (reference sequence). Trimming shortened V by 5 bases and J by 0 bases, and 8 bases separated the two germline ends. Note on this clone: Its antigen is not known.

Template for every sorted-subset replicate PCR totaled 150 to 250 ng DNA, 25,000 to 30,000 T cell genomes. Generated by immunoSEQ multiplex PCR, the TCRdb table keeps only in-frame clones and is missing some. This table holds roughly 2 million clones, about 95% found once. Naive CD8 populations comprised CD45RO-negative cells positively selected for CCR7, excluding terminally differentiated effector memory CD45RA+ cells. Sequencing used naive CD8+ T cells sorted from blood. The sequence derives from a man between 18 and 29 years old in good health. The chain carries TRBV7-9 and TRBJ2-1; D may be TRBD1 (5 bases). In DNA, the CDR3 is TGTGCCAGCAGCACCGACAGCTCCTACAATGAGCAGTTCTTC. Its translation: CASSTDSSYNEQFF.